The rows below give T cell receptor beta chains drawn from one sample of a study of T cells in Graves' hyperthyroidism and ophthalmopathy. TCRdb re-called the multiplex PCR reads with MiXCR, one entry per CDR3 protein. This table has under 800,000 distinct CDR3 sequences, approximately 14% appearing once. Input material: blood. The receptors shown here come from a woman aged 18 to 35 with Graves' hyperthyroidism. The CDR3 runs from the conserved cysteine through the conserved F or W. The order of the fields is J gene, D gene, clone size, V gene, CDR3 protein, CDR3 DNA. The D gene is left open where the match is weak. Not all rows give a size; the values are once, few, many and, for expanded clones, a class.

>TRBJ1-2|-|few|TRBV12-3/TRBV12-4
CASAEAINYGYTF
TGTGCCAGCGCGGAAGCAATAAACTATGGCTACACCTTC
>TRBJ2-1|-|-|TRBV15
CATSIAGRIEQFF
TGTGCCACCAGCATAGCCGGACGGATAGAGCAGTTCTTC
>TRBJ1-1|TRBD1|few|TRBV18
CASSPPTGTGPTEAFF
TGTGCCAGCTCACCCCCTACCGGGACAGGGCCCACTGAAGCTTTCTTT
>TRBJ2-1|-|-|TRBV20-1
CSARGTRFPGEQFF
TGCAGTGCGAGGGGGACTCGCTTTCCGGGTGAGCAGTTCTTC
>TRBJ2-5|TRBD1|many|TRBV7-9
CASSYGPGTGIQETQYF
TGTGCCAGCAGCTACGGGCCCGGGACAGGGATACAAGAGACCCAGTACTTC
>TRBJ2-7|-|many|TRBV5-1
CASSLGVKEIHLVDYEQYF
TGCGCCAGCAGCTTGGGGGTTAAAGAGATTCACCTGGTGGACTACGAGCAGTACTTC
>TRBJ1-5|-|-|TRBV6-1
CASSRGYNQPQHF
TGTGCCAGCAGTCGCGGTTACAATCAGCCCCAGCATTTT
>TRBJ2-1|TRBD2|many|TRBV7-9
CASSLAASGSYNEQFF
TGTGCCAGCAGCTTAGCAGCTAGCGGCTCCTACAATGAGCAGTTCTTC
>TRBJ2-2|TRBD2|few|TRBV18
CASSPSASGSITGELFF
TGTGCCAGCTCACCATCGGCTAGCGGGAGTATCACCGGGGAGCTGTTTTTT
>TRBJ1-2|TRBD1|-|TRBV9
CASSVAGGGYGYTF
TGTGCCAGCAGCGTAGCAGGGGGCGGCTATGGCTACACCTTC
>TRBJ1-4|-|many|TRBV20-1
CSVLPRGPEGEKLFF
TGCAGTGTTCTACCTCGGGGGCCTGAAGGCGAAAAACTGTTTTTT
>TRBJ1-1|-|-|TRBV28
CASRSPGTGNTEAFF
TGTGCCAGCAGAAGTCCAGGGACCGGGAACACTGAAGCTTTCTTT
>TRBJ2-7|-|few|TRBV5-6
CASTLGVSYEQYF
TGTGCCAGCACCCTCGGGGTCTCCTACGAGCAGTACTTC
>TRBJ1-3|TRBD1|many|TRBV12-3/TRBV12-4
CASSPGQGTGNTIYF
TGTGCCAGCAGCCCGGGACAGGGAACTGGAAACACCATATATTTT
>TRBJ1-1|TRBD1|many|TRBV16
CASTGTDQLEAFF
TGTGCCAGTACCGGGACAGACCAGTTAGAAGCTTTCTTT
>TRBJ2-7|-|many|TRBV30
CAWSGWGGPPYEQYF
TGTGCCTGGTCTGGTTGGGGCGGGCCTCCCTACGAGCAGTACTTC
>TRBJ2-4|TRBD2|once|TRBV15
CATSRDGFLAGDLAKNIQYF
TGTGCCACCAGCAGAGATGGGTTCCTAGCGGGGGATCTAGCCAAAAACATTCAGTACTTC
>TRBJ2-4|-|few|TRBV20-1
CSARVTGAKNIQYF
TGCAGTGCTAGAGTAACCGGGGCCAAAAACATTCAGTACTTC
>TRBJ2-1|-|many|TRBV11-2
CASSLNLALSYNEQFF
TGTGCCAGCAGCTTAAACCTAGCCCTCTCCTACAATGAGCAGTTCTTC
>TRBJ2-7|-|many|TRBV6-1
CASPREGTEQYF
TGTGCCAGCCCCAGAGAAGGGACCGAGCAGTACTTC
>TRBJ2-3|-|many|TRBV6-5
CASSYSNQRITDTQYF
TGTGCCAGCAGTTACTCGAATCAGCGGATCACAGATACGCAGTATTTT
>TRBJ1-2|TRBD1|many|TRBV7-2
CASSLDRVYGYTF
TGTGCCAGCAGTCTGGACAGGGTGTATGGCTACACCTTC
>TRBJ2-7|TRBD2|many|TRBV6-1
CASSGIPGLAGDFFYEQYF
TGTGCCAGCAGTGGCATCCCCGGACTAGCGGGAGATTTCTTCTACGAGCAGTACTTC
>TRBJ2-1|-|-|TRBV27
CASSPEGLTYNEQFF
TGTGCCAGCAGCCCGGAGGGCCTCACCTACAATGAGCAGTTCTTC
>TRBJ2-1|TRBD1|many|TRBV28
CASSLHRGSYNEQFF
TGTGCCAGCAGTTTACACAGGGGCTCCTACAATGAGCAGTTCTTC
>TRBJ1-1|TRBD1|once|TRBV12-3/TRBV12-4
CASSLDRGEGGTEAFF
TGTGCCAGCAGTTTAGACAGGGGTGAAGGAGGCACTGAAGCTTTCTTT
>TRBJ2-1|-|-|TRBV7-2
CASSLREDYFSYNEQFF
TGTGCCAGCAGCTTAAGGGAGGACTACTTTTCCTACAATGAGCAGTTCTTC
>TRBJ1-1|TRBD1|many|TRBV12-5
CASGLWDSNTEAFF
TGTGCTAGTGGTTTGTGGGACAGCAACACTGAAGCTTTCTTT
>TRBJ2-2|TRBD2|-|TRBV9
CASSGGTGRVTGELFF
TGTGCCAGCAGCGGCGGAACCGGGAGGGTAACCGGGGAGCTGTTTTTT
>TRBJ2-2|TRBD1|few|TRBV6-1
CASSLTGGNGELFF
TGTGCCAGCAGCCTGACAGGGGGCAACGGGGAGCTGTTTTTT
>TRBJ1-2|TRBD1|many|TRBV28
CASSQRDREGGYTF
TGTGCCAGCAGCCAGCGGGACAGGGAAGGTGGCTACACCTTC
>TRBJ2-2|TRBD2|-|TRBV29-1
CSVEAFPPAGGSNTGELFF
TGCAGCGTTGAAGCATTTCCCCCAGCGGGAGGCTCGAACACCGGGGAGCTGTTTTTT
>TRBJ2-1|-|few|TRBV12-3/TRBV12-4
CASSPFNVGNEQFF
TGTGCCAGCAGTCCATTCAATGTAGGCAATGAGCAGTTCTTC
>TRBJ1-5|-|-|TRBV7-2
CASSRSGAGGNQPQHF
TGTGCCAGCAGCCGGTCGGGGGCAGGGGGCAATCAGCCCCAGCATTTT
>TRBJ2-7|-|many|TRBV11-2
CASSYLWGNEQYF
TGTGCCAGCAGCTACCTTTGGGGAAACGAGCAGTACTTC
>TRBJ1-2|-|few|TRBV6-2/TRBV6-3
CASSYSKVSYGYTF
TGTGCCAGCAGTTACTCGAAAGTGAGCTATGGCTACACCTTC
>TRBJ2-3|-|-|TRBV6-2/TRBV6-3
CASGREVMDTQYF
TGTGCCAGCGGAAGGGAGGTTATGGATACGCAGTATTTT
>TRBJ2-2|TRBD2|-|TRBV12-3/TRBV12-4
CASSPSGGVRDTGELFF
TGTGCCAGCAGCCCTAGCGGAGGAGTGCGGGACACCGGGGAGCTGTTTTTT
>TRBJ2-3|-|many|TRBV7-3
CASSRTGTDTQYF
TGTGCCAGCAGCAGGACGGGGACAGATACGCAGTATTTT
>TRBJ2-1|-|few|TRBV7-9
CASSSPEGAYEQFF
TGTGCCAGCAGCTCCCCGGAGGGGGCCTATGAGCAGTTCTTC
>TRBJ2-1|-|many|TRBV3-1
CASSQDPSNNEQFF
TGTGCCAGCAGCCAAGACCCTAGCAACAATGAGCAGTTCTTC
>TRBJ2-3|-|-|TRBV27
CASRMHWAQDTQYF
TGTGCCAGCAGGATGCATTGGGCACAAGATACGCAGTATTTT
>TRBJ2-7|TRBD2|many|TRBV4-3
CASSQVLAGVEQYF
TGCGCCAGCAGCCAAGTTCTAGCGGGAGTCGAGCAGTACTTC
>TRBJ1-1|-|few|TRBV6-1
CASHDIPGQGYIGNTEAFF
TGTGCCAGTCACGACATCCCGGGACAAGGCTATATCGGTAACACTGAAGCTTTCTTT
>TRBJ2-4|-|-|TRBV13
CASSLVGQGKKNIQYF
TGTGCCAGCAGCTTAGTCGGGCAGGGCAAAAAAAACATTCAGTACTTC
>TRBJ1-2|-|many|TRBV6-1
CASSPSPGEVDGYTF
TGTGCCAGCAGTCCCTCTCCCGGGGAGGTCGATGGCTACACCTTC
>TRBJ2-2|-|few|TRBV28
CASTHQGPGTGELFF
TGTGCCAGCACCCACCAGGGGCCAGGCACCGGGGAGCTGTTTTTT
>TRBJ2-7|-|many|TRBV20-1
CSVLPGPSSYEQYF
TGCAGTGTTCTTCCGGGACCAAGCTCCTACGAGCAGTACTTC
>TRBJ2-7|-|-|TRBV2
CASSARPYEQYF
TGTGCCAGCAGTGCTAGGCCTTACGAGCAGTACTTC